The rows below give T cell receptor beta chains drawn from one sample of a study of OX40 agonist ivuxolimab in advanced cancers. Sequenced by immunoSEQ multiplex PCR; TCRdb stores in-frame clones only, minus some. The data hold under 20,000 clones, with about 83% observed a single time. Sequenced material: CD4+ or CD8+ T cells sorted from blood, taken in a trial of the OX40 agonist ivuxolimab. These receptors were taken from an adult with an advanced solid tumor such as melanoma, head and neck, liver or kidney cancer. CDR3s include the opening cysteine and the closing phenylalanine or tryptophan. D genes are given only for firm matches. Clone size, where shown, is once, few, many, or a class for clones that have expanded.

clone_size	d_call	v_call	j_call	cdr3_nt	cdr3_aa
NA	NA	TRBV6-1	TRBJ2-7	TGTGCCAGCAGTGAAGTTCTGGGATCCGAGCAGTACTTC	CASSEVLGSEQYF
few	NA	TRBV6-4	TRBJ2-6	TGTGCCAGCAGTGACTCCGGGGGGCAAGGGGCCAACGTCCTGACTTTC	CASSDSGGQGANVLTF
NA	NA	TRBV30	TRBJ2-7	TGTGCCTGGAGTCGGAGGGGGGCCTACGAGCAGTACTTC	CAWSRRGAYEQYF
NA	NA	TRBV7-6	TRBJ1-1	TGTGCCAGCAGCCTCGAAGGGGTGACTGAAGCTTTCTTT	CASSLEGVTEAFF
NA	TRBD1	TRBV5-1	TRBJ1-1	TGCGCCAGCGGCTTACCGGGACAGGGACCAAACACTGAAGCTTTCTTT	CASGLPGQGPNTEAFF
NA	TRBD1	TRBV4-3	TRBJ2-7	TGCGCCAGCAGCCAAGAAGTTCCCCGGACAGGGGTAATCTACGAGCAGTACTTC	CASSQEVPRTGVIYEQYF
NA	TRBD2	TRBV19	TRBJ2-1	TGTGCCAGTGGCCAGGGACTAGCGGGGGGGCAGCAGTTCTTC	CASGQGLAGGQQFF
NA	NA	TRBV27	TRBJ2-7	TGTGCCAGCTCTTGGGCCCAGGGATACGAGCAGTACTTC	CASSWAQGYEQYF
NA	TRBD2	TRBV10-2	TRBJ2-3	TGCGCCAGCAGCGAGATAGCGGGGGGGCCGGGAGATACGCAGTATTTT	CASSEIAGGPGDTQYF
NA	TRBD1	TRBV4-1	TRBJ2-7	TGCGCCAGCAGCCAAGAACAGGGGGCAAGGGAGCAGTACTTC	CASSQEQGAREQYF
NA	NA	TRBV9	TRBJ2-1	TGTGCCAGCAGCGTAATGGGGGGGCAAGACAATGAGCAGTTCTTC	CASSVMGGQDNEQFF
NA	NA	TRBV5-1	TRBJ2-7	TGCGCCAGCAGCTTGGAAGGCGGCTACGAGCAGTACTTC	CASSLEGGYEQYF
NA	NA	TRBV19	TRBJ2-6	TGTGCCAGTAGTATAGAAGTACCGGGCCGCGACTCTGGGGCCAACGTCCTGACTTTC	CASSIEVPGRDSGANVLTF
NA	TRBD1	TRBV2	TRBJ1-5	TGTGCCAGCAGCGGACAGGGGTTTGTAAGCAATCAGCCCCAGCATTTT	CASSGQGFVSNQPQHF
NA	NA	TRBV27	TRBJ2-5	TGTGCCAGCAGTTATAGTTACCAAGAGACCCAGTACTTC	CASSYSYQETQYF
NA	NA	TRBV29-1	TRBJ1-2	TGCAGCGCCTCAGTTGATCTCGGGGATGGCTACACCTTC	CSASVDLGDGYTF
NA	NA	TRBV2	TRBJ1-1	TGTGCCAGCGAAACGAGCATACAACAGGGTTTGAACACTGAAGCTTTCTTT	CASETSIQQGLNTEAFF
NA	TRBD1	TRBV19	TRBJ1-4	TGTGCCAGTAGGCCGGACAGGCTTAATGAAAAACTGTTTTTT	CASRPDRLNEKLFF
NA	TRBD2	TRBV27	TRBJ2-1	TGTGCCAGCAGTTTCACCAGGACTAGCGGGAATGAGCAGTTCTTC	CASSFTRTSGNEQFF
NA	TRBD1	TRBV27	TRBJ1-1	TGTGCCAGCAGTCAAGGGGACAGGGGACCTGAAGCTTTCTTT	CASSQGDRGPEAFF
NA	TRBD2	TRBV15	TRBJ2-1	TGTGCCACCAAGTATTCGACTAGCGGGGGTGCGGATCACAATGAGCAGTTCTTC	CATKYSTSGGADHNEQFF
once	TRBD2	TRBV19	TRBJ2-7	TGTGCCAGTAGTGCGGGACTAGCGGTGTCCTACGAGCAGTACTTC	CASSAGLAVSYEQYF
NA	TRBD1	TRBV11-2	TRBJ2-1	TGTGCCAGCTCCAGATGGCAGGGGGTGGATGAGCAGTTCTTC	CASSRWQGVDEQFF
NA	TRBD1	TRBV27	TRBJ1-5	TGTGCCAGCAGTCTACAGACAGGGTATCAGCCCCAGCATTTT	CASSLQTGYQPQHF
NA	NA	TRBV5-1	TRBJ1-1	TGCGCCAGCAGCTTGGAAATAGGGGTACTGAACACTGAAGCTTTCTTT	CASSLEIGVLNTEAFF
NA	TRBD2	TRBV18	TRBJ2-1	TGTGCCAGCTCACCAACTAGCGGGGTCTTCCTCCCTTACAATGAGCAGTTCTTC	CASSPTSGVFLPYNEQFF
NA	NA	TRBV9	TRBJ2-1	TGTGCCAGCAGCGGGGGGGACAATGAGCAGTTCTTC	CASSGGDNEQFF
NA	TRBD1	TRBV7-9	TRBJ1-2	TGTGCCAGCAGCAAGGAAGGGACAGGGAGAGGCTACACCTTC	CASSKEGTGRGYTF
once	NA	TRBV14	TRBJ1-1	TGTGCCAGCAGCCAAGCCCCGACAGGAATGAACACTGAAGCTTTCTTT	CASSQAPTGMNTEAFF
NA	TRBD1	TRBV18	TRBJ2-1	TGTGCCAGCTCTGCAGCCGGGACAGGGGGCCTCGCGGGCAATGAGCAGTTCTTC	CASSAAGTGGLAGNEQFF
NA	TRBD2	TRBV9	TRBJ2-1	TGTGCCAGCAGCGGACGGACTAGCGGGGGGATAATTAACAATGAGCAGTTCTTC	CASSGRTSGGIINNEQFF
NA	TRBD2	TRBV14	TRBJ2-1	TGTGCCAGCAGCCCAGCGGGACGACCTTACAATGAGCAGTTCTTC	CASSPAGRPYNEQFF
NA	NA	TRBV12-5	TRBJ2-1	TGTGCTAGTGGTTTAGGGGGCAATGAGCAGTTCTTC	CASGLGGNEQFF
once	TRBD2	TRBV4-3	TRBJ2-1	TGCGCCAGCAGCCAAGGGACTAGCGGGGACATAAATGAGCAGTTCTTC	CASSQGTSGDINEQFF
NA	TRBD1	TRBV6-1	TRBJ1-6	TGTGCCAGCAGTTCCGGGACAGATAATTCACCCCTCCACTTT	CASSSGTDNSPLHF
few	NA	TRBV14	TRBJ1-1	TGTGCCAGCAGCCTAACCTCAGGGTCTGAAGCTTTCTTT	CASSLTSGSEAFF
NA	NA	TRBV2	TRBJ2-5	TGTGCCAGCAGGGAACACAAGGCGACCCAGTACTTC	CASREHKATQYF
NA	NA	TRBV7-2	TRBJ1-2	TGTGCCAGCAGCTTAGCACAGCCTAACTATGGCTACACCTTC	CASSLAQPNYGYTF
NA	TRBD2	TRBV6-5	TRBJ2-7	TGTGCCAGCAGTTACTCCACTAGCGGGGACTACGAGCAGTACTTC	CASSYSTSGDYEQYF
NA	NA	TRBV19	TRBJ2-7	TGTGCCAGTATAAGGGGCGGCGAGCAGTACTTC	CASIRGGEQYF
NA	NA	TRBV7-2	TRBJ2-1	TGTGCCAGCAGGCTTCACCCGGGCAGGGGTGACGAGCAGTTCTTC	CASRLHPGRGDEQFF
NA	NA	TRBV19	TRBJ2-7	TGTGCCAGTAGTATAGGTAACAGCGACGAGCAGTACTTC	CASSIGNSDEQYF
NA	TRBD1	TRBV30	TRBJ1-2	TGTGCCTGGAGAGAGACAGGGGGCTATGGCTACACCTTC	CAWRETGGYGYTF
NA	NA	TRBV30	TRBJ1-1	TGTGCCTGGAGTCCTCCCGGGACCCATGGAACTGAAGCTTTCTTT	CAWSPPGTHGTEAFF
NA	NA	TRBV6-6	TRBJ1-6	TGTGCCAGCAGTTTATGGAGGAATAATTCACCCCTCCACTTT	CASSLWRNNSPLHF
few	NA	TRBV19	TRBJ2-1	TGTGCCAGCTCCCCTTCCTACAATGAGCAGTTCTTC	CASSPSYNEQFF
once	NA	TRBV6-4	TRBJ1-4	TGTGCCAGCAGCGAAACAGGGTTCGCAACTAATGAAAAACTGTTTTTT	CASSETGFATNEKLFF
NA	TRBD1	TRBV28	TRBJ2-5	TGTGCCAGCAGACTATTGACAGGGGGCCAAGAGACCCAGTACTTC	CASRLLTGGQETQYF
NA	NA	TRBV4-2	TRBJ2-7	TGTGCCAGCAGCCAAAGGGATGGCTATGAGCAGTACTTC	CASSQRDGYEQYF
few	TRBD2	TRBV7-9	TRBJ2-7	TGTGCCAGCAGCCCCCCCGGGGGGAGGTACGAGCAGTACTTC	CASSPPGGRYEQYF
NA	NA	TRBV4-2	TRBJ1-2	TGTGCCAGCAGCCTCGGTTCCTCTGACGGCCGTGTCGAAGGCTACACCTTC	CASSLGSSDGRVEGYTF
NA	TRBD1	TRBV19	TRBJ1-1	TGTGCCAGTAGGTCTGGAACAGGGGGCATGAACACTGAAGCTTTCTTT	CASRSGTGGMNTEAFF
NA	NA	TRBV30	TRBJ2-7	TGTGCCTGGAGTGTACCAGGGGACGAGCAGTACTTC	CAWSVPGDEQYF
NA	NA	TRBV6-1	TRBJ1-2	TGTGCCAGCAGTTTCTTCTATGGCTACACCTTC	CASSFFYGYTF
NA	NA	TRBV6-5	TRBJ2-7	TGTGCCAGCAGTTACGCGGGTTACGAGCAGTACTTC	CASSYAGYEQYF
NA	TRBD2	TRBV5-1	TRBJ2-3	TGCGCCAGCAGCTTGTCCGGGGGGGCCGCAGATACGCAGTATTTT	CASSLSGGAADTQYF
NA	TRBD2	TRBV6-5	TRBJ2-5	TGTGCCAGCAGGACTAGCGGGGGGGATCGGGAGACCCAGTACTTC	CASRTSGGDRETQYF
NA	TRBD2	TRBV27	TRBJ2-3	TGTGCCAGCAGTGTCGGACTAGCGGATCCAGATACGCAGTATTTT	CASSVGLADPDTQYF
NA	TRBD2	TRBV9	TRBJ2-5	TGTGCCAGCAGCGTAGGGCGGGGGGGACTTCAAGAGACCCAGTACTTC	CASSVGRGGLQETQYF